The 10 T cell receptor beta chains below all came from one sample that was sequenced in a study of shared clonotypes between healthy human individuals. Produced via immunoSEQ multiplex PCR; TCRdb's table is partial and in-frame only. The sample shows 2 million to 3 million clones, roughly 93% of them seen only once. Sequencing input: naive CD4+ T cells from PBMCs. Subset meaning: CD45RA+ positively selected. The source of these receptors is a man between 18 and 35 years old in good health. Some clones in this sample may be carry-over from other donors' samples.

The chain is built from TRBV28 and TRBJ1-2; no clear D. Germline loops: CDR1 MDHEN, CDR2 SYDVKM. This CDR3 contains 13 residues. The germline V and J ends were trimmed by 1 base and 5 bases, with 8 bases remaining between them. The DNA of the CDR3 is TGTGCCAGCAGTTTATCGGCGGAATATGGCTACACCTTC. This sequence encodes CASSLSAEYGYTF.

The chain has TRBV4-1 and TRBJ1-2, with TRBD1 matching 7 bases. The V and J ends lost 2 bases and 6 bases, in that order; junction bases with no gene match: 9. This CDR3 is 15 amino acids long. Germline assignment: CDR1 MGHRA and CDR2 YSYEKL. CDR3 in DNA: TGCGCCAGCAGCCAAATCGCAGGGGGTAGAAATGGCTACACCTTC. This encodes CASSQIAGGRNGYTF.

The genes are TRBV5-1 and TRBJ2-1; 14 bases fit TRBD2. V lost 4 bases to trimming and J lost 7 bases; unmatched junction nucleotides: 10. This CDR3 has 17 residues. The V gene's germline CDR1 is SGHRS and CDR2 YFSETQ. This CDR3 is CASSIEGLAGVGNEQFF. The CDR3 DNA is TGCGCCAGCAGCATAGAGGGACTAGCGGGAGTGGGAAATGAGCAGTTCTTC.

V and J are TRBV18 and TRBJ2-7; unclear D gene. Per germline, CDR1 KGHSH and CDR2 LQKENI. The ends were cut back, 6 bases at V and 5 bases at J, with 14 bases in the middle. The CDR3 totals 13 residues. DNA of the CDR3: TGTGCCAGCTCCTACCAATACACTGACGAGCAGTACTTC. Translated: CASSYQYTDEQYF.

The chain couples TRBV28 to TRBJ2-7; 11 bases line up with TRBD2. V lost 2 bases, J lost 0 bases, and 12 bases stayed unmatched. The length of the CDR3 is 19 residues. Germline CDR1 is MDHEN and CDR2 is SYDVKM. The CDR3 nucleotides read TGTGCCAGCAGTTTACATAGGGGCCGACTAGCGGGATTCTCCTACGAGCAGTACTTC. This encodes CASSLHRGRLAGFSYEQYF.

This chain links TRBV4-1 with TRBJ2-3; D is undetermined. V was trimmed by 4 bases and J by 6 bases, leaving 11 bases between them. Germline CDR1 is MGHRA and CDR2 is YSYEKL. CDR3 length: 13 amino acids. Here the CDR3 DNA reads TGCGCCAGCAGCCCCCTTGAAGAGGATACGCAGTATTTT. It translates to CASSPLEEDTQYF.

The CDR3 reads CASSESGAGELFF. CDR3 nucleotide sequence: TGTGCCAGCAGTGAATCGGGGGCCGGGGAGCTGTTTTTT. The chain is built from TRBV2 and TRBJ2-2; possibly TRBD2 for D (6 bases). Deletions cut 2 bases from V and 6 bases from J, with 7 bases between. The germline gives CDR1 SNHLY, CDR2 FYNNEI. The CDR3 runs 13 residues.

This clone has just one count. The rearrangement links TRBV5-5 to TRBJ1-1, with no clear D. This CDR3 is 12 amino acids long. Germline values: CDR1 SGHKS, CDR2 YYEKEE (reference sequence). V was clipped by 6 bases and J by 11 bases, with 17 bases between them. The CDR3 spells CASNRDEGWAFF. The CDR3 DNA is TGTGCCAGCAACCGGGATGAAGGTTGGGCTTTCTTT.

CDR3 nucleotides: TGTGCCAGCAGCGTAGGGGTAGCGGAAAGAGAAGAGACCCAGTACTTC. As protein: CASSVGVAEREETQYF. The genes are TRBV9 and TRBJ2-5; D is perhaps TRBD2 (6 bases). Trimming took off 0 bases at V and 3 bases at J, with 15 bases between the two ends. Germline V gene sequence: CDR1 SGDLS, CDR2 YYNGEE. This CDR3 is 16 amino acids long.

This clone appeared a few times. CDR3 nucleotide sequence: TGTGCCAGCAGCTACGGACAGAACACTGAAGCTTTCTTT. It codes for CASSYGQNTEAFF. The chain carries TRBV7-9 and TRBJ1-1, with a weak D call TRBD1 (5 bases). V lost 4 bases to trimming and J lost 1 base, with 7 bases between them. Germline values: CDR1 SEHNR, CDR2 FQNEAQ (reference sequence). CDR3 length equals 13 residues.